What follows is one T cell receptor (beta chain) and its context. The CDR3 length is 15 residues. The germline gives CDR1 SGHTA, CDR2 FQGNSA. Trimming cost V 2 bases and J 6 bases, with 17 bases left between them. The data derive from a study of T-cell reconstitution after alpha-beta-depleted transplantation in children. As it was prepared, the TCRbeta library received unique molecular identifiers. TCRdb redid the calling of the PCR reads with MiXCR, one entry per CDR3 protein. The sample holds some 340,000 distinct CDR3 sequences, over 9% seen once. This receptor was identified in a human donor who donated a stem cell graft to a child with acute lymphoblastic leukemia. This chain connects TRBV7-2 to TRBJ2-7; tentatively, D is TRBD1 (5 bases). The specimen comprised PBMCs from the stem cell graft donor, sampled from the stem cell graft. This CDR3 reads CASSLLRQISSEQYF. The CDR3 DNA reads TGTGCCAGCAGCTTACTGAGACAGATATCTTCCGAGCAGTACTTC.